The sequence of this TCR beta chain was determined in a study of response to subunit inactivated influenza vaccine (dated by TCRdb to the late 2010s). In terms of the full investigation: Deep quantitative T cell receptor repertoire profiling was used in the study to track responses to a trivalent subunit inactivated influenza vaccine. General study outcomes and caveats: The authors suggested that each seasonal influenza vaccination may recruit only a limited number of new T cells.

Libraries were prepared through RT-PCR. TCRdb records Illumina HiSeq 2500 as the sequencer. TCRdb took the public reads, trimmed them with fastp at Q25, ran MiXCR for clone calling and kept in-frame beta chains. Here each entry gathers all rows of one CDR3 protein and keeps the most common genes and DNA. The sample table contains about 170,000 distinct CDR3 sequences; only one count was recorded for about 10% of them. Roughly a third of the sample comes from the top ten. In its sample, this clonotype was seen a few times. There is no known antigen for this receptor. The sample holds no much larger clone one base away, and base qualities are not on file. Trimming leaves V shorter by 0 bases and J shorter by 2 bases, with the junction holding 15 bases beyond the gene matches. The CDR3 has 21 amino acids, counting the end cysteine and phenylalanine. The only DNA kept is the CDR3, 63 bases in frame from the first base. As encoded in the germline V gene, CDR1 is SGHTA while CDR2 is FQGNSA.

The sample consisted of CD8+ T cells sorted from PBMCs, taken roughly 24 months after vaccination. Recombination linked TRBV7-2 to TRBJ2-3; TRBD2 aligns with 12 central bases. The TCR sequence derives from a man between 45 and 75 years old who received an inactivated influenza vaccine. Donor details come from another sample of the same person, matched by shared clones. In nucleotides, the sequence is TGTGCCAGCAGCTTAGCACCGACTAGCGGGAGTTTCAAAGATCCCACAGATACGCAGTATTTT. It encodes CASSLAPTSGSFKDPTDTQYF. This CDR3, with the reference TRBV7-2 and TRBJ2-3 proteins standing in past its ends, gives the full variable domain GAGVSQSPSNKVTEKGKDVELRCDPISGHTALYWYRQSLGQGLEFLIYFQGNSAPDKSGLPSDRFSAERTGGSVSTLTIQRTQQEDSAVYLCASSLAPTSGSFKDPTDTQYFGPGTRLTVL.